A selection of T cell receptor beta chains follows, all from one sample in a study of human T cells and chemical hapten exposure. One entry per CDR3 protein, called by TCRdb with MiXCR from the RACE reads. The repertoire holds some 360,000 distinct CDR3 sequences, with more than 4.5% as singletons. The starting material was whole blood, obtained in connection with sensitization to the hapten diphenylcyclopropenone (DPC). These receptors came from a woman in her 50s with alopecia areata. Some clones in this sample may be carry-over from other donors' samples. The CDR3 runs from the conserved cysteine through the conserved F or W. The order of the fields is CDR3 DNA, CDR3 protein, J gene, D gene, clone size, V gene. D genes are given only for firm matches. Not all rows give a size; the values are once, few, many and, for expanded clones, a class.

cdr3_nt: TGTGCCAGCAGCCAAGAAGTAGGAACCTACAATGAGCAGTTCTTC; cdr3_aa: CASSQEVGTYNEQFF; j_call: TRBJ2-1; d_call: NA; clone_size: many; v_call: TRBV3-1
cdr3_nt: TGTGCCAGCCCCATAGCGGGGGCTGCCGAGCAGTTCTTC; cdr3_aa: CASPIAGAAEQFF; j_call: TRBJ2-1; d_call: TRBD2; clone_size: many; v_call: TRBV2
cdr3_nt: TGTGCTAGTGGTTTGGTCGTAGACGGGACAATTAGGGCCGGGGAGCTGTTTTTT; cdr3_aa: CASGLVVDGTIRAGELFF; j_call: TRBJ2-2; d_call: NA; clone_size: NA; v_call: TRBV12-5
cdr3_nt: TGTGCCAGCAATGCGGGGGGCACAGATACGCAGTATTTT; cdr3_aa: CASNAGGTDTQYF; j_call: TRBJ2-3; d_call: TRBD2; clone_size: few; v_call: TRBV7-2
cdr3_nt: TGTGCCAGCAGCGCCCCCCGAGGGGTAGATACGCAGTATTTT; cdr3_aa: CASSAPRGVDTQYF; j_call: TRBJ2-3; d_call: NA; clone_size: few; v_call: TRBV9
cdr3_nt: TGCGCCAGCAGTGACCAGAAGAACACTGAAGCTTTCTTT; cdr3_aa: CASSDQKNTEAFF; j_call: TRBJ1-1; d_call: NA; clone_size: many; v_call: TRBV10-1
cdr3_nt: TGTGCCAGCAGTTTAGGAGGCGGGACTGTTAACACTGAAGCTTTCTTT; cdr3_aa: CASSLGGGTVNTEAFF; j_call: TRBJ1-1; d_call: NA; clone_size: NA; v_call: TRBV12-3/TRBV12-4
cdr3_nt: TGCGCCAGCAGCCAAGAGGCCCCGAGCCCCTATGGCTACACCTTC; cdr3_aa: CASSQEAPSPYGYTF; j_call: TRBJ1-2; d_call: NA; clone_size: few; v_call: TRBV4-1
cdr3_nt: TGTGCCAGCAGCGTAGGTCAGGCGTCCTACGAGCAGTACTTC; cdr3_aa: CASSVGQASYEQYF; j_call: TRBJ2-7; d_call: NA; clone_size: few; v_call: TRBV9
cdr3_nt: TGTGCCAGCTCTCGGACCGGTCGAAGTGACGATACGCAGTATTTT; cdr3_aa: CASSRTGRSDDTQYF; j_call: TRBJ2-3; d_call: NA; clone_size: many; v_call: TRBV7-9
cdr3_nt: TGCGCCAGTAGCAGCCTGTTGGCGGGAACCCAAGAGACCCAGTACTTC; cdr3_aa: CASSSLLAGTQETQYF; j_call: TRBJ2-5; d_call: NA; clone_size: many; v_call: TRBV4-3
cdr3_nt: TGTGCCAGCAGCCTCGGGACAGGGGGAATGTTTGTCCGGGAGCTGTTTTTT; cdr3_aa: CASSLGTGGMFVRELFF; j_call: TRBJ2-2; d_call: TRBD1; clone_size: few; v_call: TRBV13
cdr3_nt: TGTGCCAGCAGCCCCTATACGGGGGGGAACTACGAGCAGTACTTC; cdr3_aa: CASSPYTGGNYEQYF; j_call: TRBJ2-7; d_call: TRBD2; clone_size: many; v_call: TRBV11-2
cdr3_nt: TGTGCCAGCAGCGTAGCTACCCCCACAGGGCTCCCTCCTAACTATGGCTACACCTTC; cdr3_aa: CASSVATPTGLPPNYGYTF; j_call: TRBJ1-2; d_call: NA; clone_size: NA; v_call: TRBV9
cdr3_nt: TGCAGTGCTGGGGGACAGGGATTCAGCTCCTATAATTCACCCCTCCACTTT; cdr3_aa: CSAGGQGFSSYNSPLHF; j_call: TRBJ1-6; d_call: TRBD1; clone_size: many; v_call: TRBV20-1
cdr3_nt: TGTGCCAGTAGTCCCGGGACGGGACCCCTAATCGAAAAACTGTTTTTT; cdr3_aa: CASSPGTGPLIEKLFF; j_call: TRBJ1-4; d_call: NA; clone_size: few; v_call: TRBV19
cdr3_nt: TGCAGCGTTGAAGATAGAGATGGCTACACCTTC; cdr3_aa: CSVEDRDGYTF; j_call: TRBJ1-2; d_call: NA; clone_size: many; v_call: TRBV29-1
cdr3_nt: TGTGCCAGCGGAGCAGGGGGAGGGTTCATCGGCCAGACAGATACGCAGTATTTT; cdr3_aa: CASGAGGGFIGQTDTQYF; j_call: TRBJ2-3; d_call: NA; clone_size: NA; v_call: TRBV27
cdr3_nt: TGCAGCGTTGGAGACGCCACCAGCGAGCAGTACTTC; cdr3_aa: CSVGDATSEQYF; j_call: TRBJ2-7; d_call: NA; clone_size: NA; v_call: TRBV29-1
cdr3_nt: TGTGCCAGCTCACTCGGAACGAGGGCTAATGAAAAACTGTTTTTT; cdr3_aa: CASSLGTRANEKLFF; j_call: TRBJ1-4; d_call: NA; clone_size: NA; v_call: TRBV18
cdr3_nt: TGTGCCAGCAGTTTAGCTATGGGGGATCTCTATGGCTACACCTTC; cdr3_aa: CASSLAMGDLYGYTF; j_call: TRBJ1-2; d_call: NA; clone_size: many; v_call: TRBV12-3/TRBV12-4
cdr3_nt: TGTGCCAGCAGTGGGCCGAAGCGGGGGAGGGTCAATGAGCAGTTCTTC; cdr3_aa: CASSGPKRGRVNEQFF; j_call: TRBJ2-1; d_call: TRBD2; clone_size: many; v_call: TRBV6-5
cdr3_nt: TGCGCCAGCAGCTTGGAATGGACTGGGGATACGCAGTATTTT; cdr3_aa: CASSLEWTGDTQYF; j_call: TRBJ2-3; d_call: NA; clone_size: many; v_call: TRBV5-1
cdr3_nt: TGTGCCACCAGCCTAGGGGGGGGTAGAGGAGATTCACCCCTCCACTTT; cdr3_aa: CATSLGGGRGDSPLHF; j_call: TRBJ1-6; d_call: NA; clone_size: many; v_call: TRBV15
cdr3_nt: TGTGCCATCAGTGAGAACAGTAGCAATCAGCCCCAGCATTTT; cdr3_aa: CAISENSSNQPQHF; j_call: TRBJ1-5; d_call: NA; clone_size: few; v_call: TRBV10-3
cdr3_nt: TGCAGCGTTGATCGACAGGGAAACCACTATGGCTACACCTTC; cdr3_aa: CSVDRQGNHYGYTF; j_call: TRBJ1-2; d_call: TRBD1; clone_size: many; v_call: TRBV29-1
cdr3_nt: TGTGCCAGCGGGGACAGAGAAGCCTCTGGGGCCAACGTCCTGACTTTC; cdr3_aa: CASGDREASGANVLTF; j_call: TRBJ2-6; d_call: TRBD1; clone_size: NA; v_call: TRBV7-9
cdr3_nt: TGTGCCAGCAGCCCTACAACGTCGGGCACTGAAGCTTTCTTT; cdr3_aa: CASSPTTSGTEAFF; j_call: TRBJ1-1; d_call: NA; clone_size: many; v_call: TRBV3-1
cdr3_nt: TGCAGTGCTAGAGATATTAGCGGGAGAAGCGAGCAGTACTTC; cdr3_aa: CSARDISGRSEQYF; j_call: TRBJ2-7; d_call: TRBD2; clone_size: NA; v_call: TRBV20-1
cdr3_nt: TGTGCCAGCAGTCTGACTAGCGGTTACACCGGGGAGCTGTTTTTT; cdr3_aa: CASSLTSGYTGELFF; j_call: TRBJ2-2; d_call: TRBD2; clone_size: NA; v_call: TRBV6-2/TRBV6-3
cdr3_nt: TGTGCCAGCAGCCTCAGACTAGCGGTAAATACGCAGTATTTT; cdr3_aa: CASSLRLAVNTQYF; j_call: TRBJ2-3; d_call: TRBD2; clone_size: many; v_call: TRBV7-2
cdr3_nt: TGTGCCAGCAGCCAAGAACAGCACATAAGCTCCTACGAGCAGTACTTC; cdr3_aa: CASSQEQHISSYEQYF; j_call: TRBJ2-7; d_call: NA; clone_size: many; v_call: TRBV3-1
cdr3_nt: TGTGCCAGCAGGAGGACGGCTGCGGGGGTTGATACGCAGTATTTT; cdr3_aa: CASRRTAAGVDTQYF; j_call: TRBJ2-3; d_call: TRBD2; clone_size: many; v_call: TRBV6-2/TRBV6-3
cdr3_nt: TGTGCCAGCAGTTACCGGGGACACCCGAACACTGAAGCTTTCTTT; cdr3_aa: CASSYRGHPNTEAFF; j_call: TRBJ1-1; d_call: NA; clone_size: few; v_call: TRBV6-2/TRBV6-3
cdr3_nt: TGCAGTGCTAGAGATACAGGGGCAGTCTATGGCTACACCTTC; cdr3_aa: CSARDTGAVYGYTF; j_call: TRBJ1-2; d_call: TRBD1; clone_size: few; v_call: TRBV20-1
cdr3_nt: TGTGCCAGCAGCTTAGTTGCGGGAGGCGGGGATGAGCAGTTCTTC; cdr3_aa: CASSLVAGGGDEQFF; j_call: TRBJ2-1; d_call: TRBD2; clone_size: many; v_call: TRBV7-8
cdr3_nt: TGCGCCAGCAGCCAGGTCTCTAGCGGGGGGACAGATACGCAGTATTTT; cdr3_aa: CASSQVSSGGTDTQYF; j_call: TRBJ2-3; d_call: TRBD2; clone_size: NA; v_call: TRBV4-1
cdr3_nt: TGTGCCAGCAGTTTCGAGTTAGCTAACTATGGCTACACCTTC; cdr3_aa: CASSFELANYGYTF; j_call: TRBJ1-2; d_call: NA; clone_size: many; v_call: TRBV12-3/TRBV12-4
cdr3_nt: TGCAGTGCTAGAGATCTGAAAGACAGGGGGAATACTGAAGCTTTCTTT; cdr3_aa: CSARDLKDRGNTEAFF; j_call: TRBJ1-1; d_call: TRBD1; clone_size: NA; v_call: TRBV20-1
cdr3_nt: TGTGCCAGCAGCCCGACCAGGCTTACCGCTAGCACAGATACGCAGTATTTT; cdr3_aa: CASSPTRLTASTDTQYF; j_call: TRBJ2-3; d_call: NA; clone_size: many; v_call: TRBV7-2
cdr3_nt: TGTGCCAGCAGCCAAATTCACCTAGGGCCCGTTAACACCATATATTTT; cdr3_aa: CASSQIHLGPVNTIYF; j_call: TRBJ1-3; d_call: NA; clone_size: NA; v_call: TRBV3-1
cdr3_nt: TGTGCCAGCAGCGTAGGTGGGTCCGCCGGGGAGCTGTTTTTT; cdr3_aa: CASSVGGSAGELFF; j_call: TRBJ2-2; d_call: NA; clone_size: few; v_call: TRBV9
cdr3_nt: TGTGCCAGCAGTTTGGGGCACCCTAATGAAAAACTGTTTTTT; cdr3_aa: CASSLGHPNEKLFF; j_call: TRBJ1-4; d_call: NA; clone_size: few; v_call: TRBV12-3/TRBV12-4
cdr3_nt: TGTGCCAGCACCAAACAGGGGTTAAATGAAAAACTGTTTTTT; cdr3_aa: CASTKQGLNEKLFF; j_call: TRBJ1-4; d_call: TRBD1; clone_size: few; v_call: TRBV12-3/TRBV12-4
cdr3_nt: TGCGCCAGCAGCCCTGGGACTGTAGATACGCAGTATTTT; cdr3_aa: CASSPGTVDTQYF; j_call: TRBJ2-3; d_call: NA; clone_size: many; v_call: TRBV5-1
cdr3_nt: TGCGCCAGCAGTGGTATTTCGGGAGCCGCGGCGGGGCAGTTCTTC; cdr3_aa: CASSGISGAAAGQFF; j_call: TRBJ2-1; d_call: NA; clone_size: NA; v_call: TRBV10-2
cdr3_nt: TGTGCCAGCAGTGAGTCTCGATTAAGGGCAGATACGCAGTATTTT; cdr3_aa: CASSESRLRADTQYF; j_call: TRBJ2-3; d_call: NA; clone_size: NA; v_call: TRBV6-1
cdr3_nt: TGTGCCAGCAGTGAACAGAGGGAGGACGAGCAGTACTTC; cdr3_aa: CASSEQREDEQYF; j_call: TRBJ2-7; d_call: NA; clone_size: many; v_call: TRBV6-1
cdr3_nt: TGTGCCAGCAGCCTCATCCCCATCCACGGGACAGGGGGTGAAGAGCAGTACTTC; cdr3_aa: CASSLIPIHGTGGEEQYF; j_call: TRBJ2-7; d_call: TRBD1; clone_size: NA; v_call: TRBV7-9
cdr3_nt: TGTGCCAGCAGTTACGGCCGGACTAGCGGCTCGGCAGATACGCAGTATTTT; cdr3_aa: CASSYGRTSGSADTQYF; j_call: TRBJ2-3; d_call: TRBD2; clone_size: many; v_call: TRBV6-5
cdr3_nt: TGTGCCAGCGTAGGGGGCAGGGCGACTACTACAGATACGCAGTATTTT; cdr3_aa: CASVGGRATTTDTQYF; j_call: TRBJ2-3; d_call: TRBD1; clone_size: NA; v_call: TRBV2